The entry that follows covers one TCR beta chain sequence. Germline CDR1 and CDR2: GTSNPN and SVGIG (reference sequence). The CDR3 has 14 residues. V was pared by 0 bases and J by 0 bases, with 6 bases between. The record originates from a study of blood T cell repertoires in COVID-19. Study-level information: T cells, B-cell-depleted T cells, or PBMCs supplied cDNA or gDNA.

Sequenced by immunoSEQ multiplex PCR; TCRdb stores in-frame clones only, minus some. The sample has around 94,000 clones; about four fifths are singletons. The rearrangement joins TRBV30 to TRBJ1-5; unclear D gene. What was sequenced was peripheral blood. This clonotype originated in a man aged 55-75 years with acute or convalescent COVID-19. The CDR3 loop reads CAWSVSNSNQPQHF. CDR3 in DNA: TGTGCCTGGAGTGTGTCAAATAGCAATCAGCCCCAGCATTTT.